This T cell receptor beta chain was obtained from a study of blood T cells in healthy people across ages. Study results and caveats: The study could not conclusively compare naive and antigen-experienced cells, given its unsorted PBMCs.

On this clonotype: Antigen: not known.

PCR was performed a second time for roughly 7 to 11 cycles using a sample-barcoded 5' primer and a J-beta primer mix. Samples each returned at least 3 million CDR3-containing paired-end reads. TCRdb independently ran MiXCR on the 5' RACE reads; one entry per CDR3 protein. Of over 700,000 distinct CDR3 sequences in the sample, around 25% were seen once. The CDR3 covers 15 residues. Germline V gene lookup returns CDR1 SGHTA and CDR2 FQGNSA. V was trimmed by 1 base and J by 5 bases, leaving 12 bases between them. The sample was also reused in another study, on T cells of mothers and their children. That source reports: Whether pairs are related or unrelated, thymic selection shapes their TCR recombination output in much the same way.

The genes are TRBV7-2 and TRBJ2-1, with D tentatively TRBD2 (7 bases). The sequence came from a boy aged 10-17 years in good health. Sequencing was done on a sample of blood. In DNA form, the CDR3 reads TGTGCCAGCAGCTTAGAGGGGGGGGGCCACAATGAGCAGTTCTTC. As protein: CASSLEGGGHNEQFF. The full variable domain, completed using reference TRBV7-2 and TRBJ2-1, is GAGVSQSPSNKVTEKGKDVELRCDPISGHTALYWYRQSLGQGLEFLIYFQGNSAPDKSGLPSDRFSAERTGGSVSTLTIQRTQQEDSAVYLCASSLEGGGHNEQFFGPGTRLTVL.